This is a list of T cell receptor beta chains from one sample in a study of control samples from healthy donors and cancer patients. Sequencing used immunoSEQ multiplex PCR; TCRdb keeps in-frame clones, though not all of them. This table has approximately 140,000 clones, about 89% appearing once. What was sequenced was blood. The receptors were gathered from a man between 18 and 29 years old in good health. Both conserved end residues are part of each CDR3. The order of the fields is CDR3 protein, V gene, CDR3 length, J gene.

CASNPLGITGELFF	TRBV27	14	TRBJ2-2
CATSREQGVQETQYF	TRBV15	15	TRBJ2-5
CASSQASSSYNSPLHF	TRBV4-1	16	TRBJ1-6
CSAIGRETQYF	TRBV20-1	11	TRBJ2-5
CASGTVASYGYTF	TRBV19	13	TRBJ1-2
CASSHDKETQYF	TRBV3-1/TRBV3-2	12	TRBJ2-5
CASSPRGTNTGELFF	TRBV18	15	TRBJ2-2
CASSPQGAYYGYTF	TRBV18	14	TRBJ1-2
CASSYPLAESYEQYF	TRBV6-2/TRBV6-3	15	TRBJ2-7
CASSARERGTEAFF	TRBV6-2/TRBV6-3	14	TRBJ1-1
CASSLVGLAGIQETQYF	TRBV5-1	17	TRBJ2-5
CASRLTVFNSPLHF	TRBV5-1	14	TRBJ1-6
CASRERTQETQYF	TRBV5-4	13	TRBJ2-5
CASSLGLAGYPYNEQFF	TRBV5-6	17	TRBJ2-1
CASSPTVPSGNTEAFF	TRBV28	16	TRBJ1-1
CASSQDGQGAGTNEKLFF	TRBV4-1	18	TRBJ1-4
CASSWTADYGYTF	TRBV5-6	13	TRBJ1-2
CASSSWDRVNSPLHF	TRBV19	15	TRBJ1-6
CAISDRLYEQYF	TRBV10-3	12	TRBJ2-7
CASSHPTGGDSPLHF	TRBV4-1	15	TRBJ1-6
CASSYSRTSGGDEQFF	TRBV6-2/TRBV6-3	16	TRBJ2-1
CASSETSGVVTDTQYF	TRBV18	16	TRBJ2-3
CASSQGLFTSYEQYF	TRBV4-3	15	TRBJ2-7
CAWSVGGGAGNTIYF	TRBV30	15	TRBJ1-3
CASSLLFDTEAFF	TRBV27	13	TRBJ1-1
CASSLIGGNTEAFF	TRBV3-1/TRBV3-2	14	TRBJ1-1
CASSKEQGSYEQYF	TRBV19	14	TRBJ2-7
CASSRGQVGQETQYF	TRBV7-9	15	TRBJ2-5
CASSSPRFTDTQYF	TRBV5-4	14	TRBJ2-3
CAISDSDSVNTEAFF	TRBV10-3	15	TRBJ1-1